These 29 T cell receptor beta chains were all obtained from the same sample, sequenced in a study of CD8 T cells in Susac syndrome. Reverse transcription of roughly 0.45 to 1 ug RNA was performed with random hexamers. MiXCR, applied by TCRdb to the immunoSEQ multiplex PCR reads, yields one record per CDR3 protein. The profile shows around 80,000 distinct CDR3 sequences, around 94% of them singletons. Source material: CD8+ T cells from PBMCs. The receptor set was obtained from a human donor in good health.

This clonotype was observed a single time. Written as DNA, the CDR3 is TGTGCCAGCACGGTTAGCGGGAGCTACAATGAGCAGTTCTTC. Protein product: CASTVSGSYNEQFF. The V call is TRBV12-3 or TRBV12-4, the J call TRBJ2-1; TRBD2 matches at 9 bases. The CDR3 has 14 residues. J was trimmed by 3 bases and V by 7 bases; bases with no gene match: 4.

The CDR3 sequence is CSAGQTTGELFF. CDR3 DNA sequence: TGCAGTGCTGGACAGACCACCGGGGAGCTGTTTTTT. V usage is TRBV20-1 and J usage is TRBJ2-2; maybe TRBD1 (6 bases). The CDR3 is made up of 12 amino acids. V shed 5 bases and J shed 4 bases, with 8 bases lying between them. Germline CDR1 DFQATT, CDR2 SNEGSKA (reference sequence).

The chain couples TRBV29-1 to TRBJ1-2; D remains ambiguous. CDR3 size: 15 residues. CDR1 and CDR2 (germline): SQVTM, ANQGSEA. V lost 3 bases and J lost 2, with 16 bases in between. The CDR3 nucleotides read TGCAGCGTTGAGTCGCGGGAAGGCAGAAACTATGGCTACACCTTC. It yields the protein CSVESREGRNYGYTF.

The rearrangement joins TRBV27 to TRBJ2-7; D not resolved. Germline-derived CDR1 and CDR2 are MNHEY and SMNVEV (reference sequence). Trimming pared 6 bases from V and 4 bases from J, leaving 13 bases between. The CDR3 is 13 amino acids. The CDR3 DNA reads TGTGCCAGCAGCACCGGGTCTCAATACGAGCAGTACGTC. Protein product: CASSTGSQYEQYV.

The CDR3 loop is CASSQGNEHQHF. CDR3 nucleotides: TGCGCCAGCAGCCAAGGTAATGAACACCAGCATTTT. The V and J genes are TRBV4-1 and TRBJ1-5; D unclear. V was cut by 1 base and J by 12 bases, with 10 bases left in between. Germline CDR1 and CDR2: MGHRA and YSYEKL. CDR3 length: 12 residues.

This clonotype was detected once. The V call is TRBV9, the J call TRBJ2-5; D is uncertain. CDR1 SGDLS and CDR2 YYNGEE come from the germline V gene. The V end was cut by 2 bases, the J end by 0 bases, with 2 bases between. CDR3 length equals 12 residues. CDR3 nucleotides: TGTGCCAGCAGCGTCGACCAAGAGACCCAGTACTTC. It translates to CASSVDQETQYF.

The CDR3 nucleotides read TGCAGTGCCGTGGGACGGGACAAAAACATTCAGTACTTC. This codes for CSAVGRDKNIQYF. V is TRBV20-1 and J is TRBJ2-4; D might be TRBD1 or TRBD2, each matching 5 bases. Germline CDR1 is DFQATT and CDR2 is SNEGSKA (reference sequence). There are 13 residues in the CDR3. Trimming removed 6 bases from V and 3 bases from J, with 12 bases in between.

The chain joins TRBV12-3 or TRBV12-4 to TRBJ2-5, with D perhaps matching TRBD2 (5 bases). This CDR3 contains 13 residues. Trimming stripped 3 bases from V and 5 bases from J, with 10 bases between. CDR3 nucleotide sequence: TGTGCCAGCAGTTTGGACGGCGGGGAGACCCAGTACTTC. Protein product: CASSLDGGETQYF.

This chain joins TRBV6-1 and TRBJ2-7, with 9 positions matching TRBD2. CDR3 length: 15 amino acids. After removal of 0 bases from V and 0 bases from J, the junction contained 0 bases not matched to a gene. Germline CDR1 and CDR2: MNHNS and SASEGT. The CDR3 nucleotides are TGTGCCAGCAGTGAAGCACTAGCGGGCTCCTACGAGCAGTACTTC. Its protein is CASSEALAGSYEQYF.

V usage is TRBV19 and J usage is TRBJ2-7; D might be TRBD1 or TRBD2, each matching 5 bases. The CDR3 sequence is 13 residues long. V was cut by 3 bases and J by 0 bases, with 6 bases left in between. The germline CDR1 and CDR2 sequences are LNHDA and SQIVND (reference sequence). DNA for the CDR3: TGTGCCAGTAGTATGGGACGCTCCTACGAGCAGTACTTC. Its translation is CASSMGRSYEQYF.

V is TRBV11-1 and J is TRBJ2-6, with TRBD1 matching over 7 bases. CDR1 and CDR2 (germline): SGHAT, FQDESV (reference sequence). The CDR3 is 13 residues long. V dropped 11 bases and J dropped 2; count of bases not matched to a gene: 3. CDR3 sequence reads: CAHQGAGANVLTF. The DNA of the CDR3 is TGTGCCCACCAGGGGGCTGGGGCCAACGTCCTGACTTTC. The full variable domain, rest sourced from reference TRBV11-1 and TRBJ2-6, is EAEVAQSPRYKITEKSQAVAFWCDPISGHATLYWYRQILGQGPELLVQFQDESVVDDSQLPKDRFSAERLKGVDSTLKIQPAELGDSAMYLCAHQGAGANVLTFGAGSRLTVL.

This chain joins TRBV20-1 and TRBJ2-1; no clear D. V was pared by 3 bases and J by 3 bases, with 24 bases between. Germline-derived CDR1 and CDR2 are DFQATT and SNEGSKA (reference sequence). This CDR3 spans 18 amino acids. This CDR3 is CSARIMPHSRASYNEQFF. The CDR3 DNA is TGCAGTGCTAGGATCATGCCTCATAGCCGAGCGAGCTACAATGAGCAGTTCTTC.

This chain links TRBV27 with TRBJ2-7, with TRBD2 as a possible D gene (6 bases). Deletions cut 3 bases from V and 9 bases from J, with 9 bases between. Germline-derived CDR1 and CDR2 are MNHEY and SMNVEV (reference sequence). The CDR3 length is 11 residues. The CDR3 sequence is CASSFRGVQYF. The CDR3 nucleotides read TGTGCCAGCAGTTTCCGCGGGGTGCAGTACTTC.

The chain uses TRBV7-2 and TRBJ2-3; D tentatively fits TRBD1 or TRBD2 (6 bases each). Deletions cut 3 bases from V and 3 bases from J, with 13 bases between. Germline CDR1 and CDR2: SGHTA and FQGNSA. The CDR3 sequence is 15 residues long. The CDR3 DNA sequence: TGTGCCAGCAGCTTGGGGGCGGAGGGGACAGATACGCAGTATTTT. Encoded protein: CASSLGAEGTDTQYF.

This clonotype was recorded once. The chain joins TRBV29-1 to TRBJ1-1; D unclear. CDR1 and CDR2 from the germline V gene are SQVTM and ANQGSEA. Between the trimmed V and J ends, which lost 1 base and 9 bases, there was a span of 15 bases. The CDR3 loop spans 13 amino acids. The DNA of the CDR3 is TGCAGCGTTGAAGGGGTCAGCCCGGGGAAAGCTTTCTTT. Its translation: CSVEGVSPGKAFF. The whole variable domain, remainder taken from reference TRBV29-1 and TRBJ1-1, is SAVISQKPSRDICQRGTSLTIQCQVDSQVTMMFWYRQQPGQSLTLIATANQGSEATYESGFVIDKFPISRPNLTFSTLTVSNMSPEDSSIYLCSVEGVSPGKAFFGQGTRLTVV.

V is TRBV3-1 and J is TRBJ1-2; D is unclear. CDR1 and CDR2 (germline): LGHDT, YNNKEL (reference sequence). Trimming removed 4 bases at V and 4 bases at J, with 13 bases between. The CDR3 is 14 residues long. This CDR3 reads CASSRRSQGYGYTF. The CDR3 DNA sequence: TGTGCCAGCAGCCGCCGAAGTCAAGGCTATGGCTACACCTTC.

CDR3 sequence (DNA): TGTGCCACCAGTGACCGGGGTAGTAGGTACAATGAGCAGTTCTTC. It yields the protein CATSDRGSRYNEQFF. This chain joins TRBV24-1 and TRBJ2-1; perhaps TRBD2 as D (5 bases). This CDR3 is 15 amino acids long. Germline V gene sequence: CDR1 KGHDR, CDR2 SFDVKD. V lost 4 bases and J 4 bases, leaving 13 bases between the germline ends.

The chain has TRBV6-1 and TRBJ2-3; D is unresolved. The V gene lost 3 bases and the J gene lost 6 bases, with 10 bases spanning the gap. The CDR3 spans 13 residues. From germline, CDR1 is MNHNS and CDR2 SASEGT. CDR3 sequence reads: CASSDSRADTQYF. The CDR3 region has the DNA TGTGCCAGCAGTGATTCTAGAGCTGATACGCAGTATTTT.

The chain couples TRBV7-9 to TRBJ1-5; D is perhaps TRBD1 (6 bases). V lost 1 base and J lost 3, with 10 bases in between. The CDR3 has 15 residues. The germline V gene has CDR1 SEHNR and CDR2 FQNEAQ (reference sequence). The CDR3 here is CASSLDRELNQPQHF. The DNA of the CDR3 is TGTGCCAGCAGCTTAGACAGGGAACTCAATCAGCCCCAGCATTTT.

The chain is built from TRBV27 and TRBJ1-1, with 7 bases identical to TRBD1. V lost 4 bases to trimming and J lost 4 bases; unmatched junction nucleotides: 3. The CDR3 covers 13 residues. Looked up from germline, CDR1 is MNHEY and CDR2 is SMNVEV (reference sequence). As DNA, the CDR3 is TGTGCCAGCAGTTGGACAGGTTTCACTGAAGCTTTCTTT. Translated: CASSWTGFTEAFF.

This chain connects TRBV12-3 or TRBV12-4 to TRBJ2-5; D is ambiguous. This CDR3 is 16 amino acids long. Trimming cost V 3 bases and J 5 bases, with 19 bases left between them. CDR3 coding DNA: TGTGCCAGCAGTTTGAGGCCGGAACCACGGGTGGAGACCCAGTACTTC. Translation gives CASSLRPEPRVETQYF.

The chain recombines TRBV20-1 with TRBJ2-3; D is perhaps TRBD2 (5 bases). The CDR3 is 15 residues long. Germline V gene lookup returns CDR1 DFQATT and CDR2 SNEGSKA (reference sequence). Trimming shortened V by 0 bases and J by 6 bases, and 16 bases separated the two germline ends. This chain's CDR3 is CSARDTGLASDTQYF. CDR3 coding DNA: TGCAGTGCTAGAGACACTGGGCTAGCATCCGATACGCAGTATTTT.

The chain is built from TRBV24-1 and TRBJ1-2; TRBD1 aligns across 8 bases. Germline assignment: CDR1 KGHDR and CDR2 SFDVKD. V lost 4 bases and J lost 8; bases outside the gene matches: 8. CDR3 length: 14 residues. CDR3 in amino acids: CATSDSGQGGGYTF. The DNA of the CDR3 is TGTGCCACCAGTGACTCCGGACAGGGAGGCGGCTACACCTTC.

V gene TRBV27 combines with J gene TRBJ1-1, with a possible D match to TRBD1 (5 bases). Germline CDR1 is MNHEY and CDR2 is SMNVEV (reference sequence). Trimming left V 10 bases short and J 5 bases short, with 20 bases between. CDR3 length: 14 amino acids. CDR3 sequence reads: CATFPMGGETEAFF. CDR3 DNA: TGTGCCACCTTTCCCATGGGGGGAGAAACTGAAGCTTTCTTT.

The V and J genes are TRBV18 and TRBJ1-5; D ambiguous. This CDR3 has 12 residues. Germline loops: CDR1 KGHSH, CDR2 LQKENI. The V end was cut by 6 bases, the J end by 3 bases, with 6 bases between. CDR3 in amino acids: CASSLDNQPQHF. DNA for the CDR3: TGTGCCAGCTCCCTCGACAATCAGCCCCAGCATTTT.

The V call is TRBV11-1, the J call TRBJ2-5, with D tentatively TRBD2 (6 bases). The V gene's germline CDR1 is SGHAT and CDR2 FQDESV (reference sequence). Trimming removed 2 bases from V and 7 bases from J, with 11 bases in between. This CDR3 has 13 amino acids. The CDR3 DNA reads as TGTGCCAGCAGCTTACGGGGGACGGTGACCCAGTACTTC. This sequence encodes CASSLRGTVTQYF.

The V call is TRBV11-2, the J call TRBJ2-2, with D hard to call. Germline V lookup: CDR1 SGHAT, CDR2 FQNNGV. Trimming stripped 5 bases from V and 4 bases from J, with 8 bases between. The CDR3 is made up of 13 amino acids. The CDR3 sequence is CASSPPRTGELFF. CDR3 DNA: TGTGCCAGCAGCCCTCCCCGCACCGGGGAGCTGTTTTTT.

Here the CDR3 reads CASSHRDRGADTQYF. Written as DNA, the CDR3 is TGTGCCAGCAGCCACCGGGACAGGGGAGCAGATACGCAGTATTTT. This chain joins TRBV14 and TRBJ2-3; 10 nucleotides align to TRBD1. Germline V gene lookup returns CDR1 SGHDN and CDR2 FVKESK. This CDR3 comprises 15 residues. V lost 3 bases to trimming and J lost 4 bases; unmatched junction nucleotides: 4.

This clonotype was seen just once. The chain recombines TRBV5-4 with TRBJ2-7, with TRBD1 identical over 9 bases. Germline V gene sequence: CDR1 SGHNT, CDR2 YYREEE (reference sequence). The CDR3 extends over 12 amino acids. Trimming cost V 4 bases and J 9 bases; bases outside gene matches: 5. CDR3 in DNA: TGTGCCAGCAGCGGGACAGGGTTAGGGCAGTACTTC. Protein product: CASSGTGLGQYF.